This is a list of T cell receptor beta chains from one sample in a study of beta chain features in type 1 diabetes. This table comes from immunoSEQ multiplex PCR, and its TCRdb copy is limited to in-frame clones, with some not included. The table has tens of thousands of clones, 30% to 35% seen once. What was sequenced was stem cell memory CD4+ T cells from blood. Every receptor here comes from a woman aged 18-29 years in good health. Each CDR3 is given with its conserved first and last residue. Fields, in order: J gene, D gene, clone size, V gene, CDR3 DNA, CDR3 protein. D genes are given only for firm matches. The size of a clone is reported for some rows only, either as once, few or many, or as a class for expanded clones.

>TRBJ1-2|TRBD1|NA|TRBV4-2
TGTGCCAGCAGCCAACCAACGACAGGGGGCGACTATGGCTACACCTTC
CASSQPTTGGDYGYTF
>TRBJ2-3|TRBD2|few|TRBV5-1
TGCGCCAGCTCGCCGGGACTAGTAACAGATACGCAGTATTTT
CASSPGLVTDTQYF
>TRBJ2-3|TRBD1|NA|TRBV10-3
TGTGCCATCAGTGAGTCGGGAAGGGGGCTTGTAGATACGCAGTATTTT
CAISESGRGLVDTQYF
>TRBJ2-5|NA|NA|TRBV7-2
TGTGCCAGCAGCCCACAGGGAGGGCAAGAGACCCAGTACTTC
CASSPQGGQETQYF
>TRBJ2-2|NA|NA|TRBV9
TGTGCCAGTACAGGGAACCTCCTATCGAACACCGGGGAGCTGTTTTTT
CASTGNLLSNTGELFF
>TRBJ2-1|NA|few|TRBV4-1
TGCGCCAGCAGCCAAGACCTAGCGAGAACCCTCTACAATGAGCAGTTCTTC
CASSQDLARTLYNEQFF
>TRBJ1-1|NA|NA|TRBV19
TGTGCCAGTAGTACTTCGCTAGGGAGCACTGAAGCTTTCTTT
CASSTSLGSTEAFF
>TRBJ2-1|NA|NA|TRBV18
TGTGCCAGCTCACCAAAAAGGGCAGGGGGGCCCTACAATGAGCAGTTCTTC
CASSPKRAGGPYNEQFF
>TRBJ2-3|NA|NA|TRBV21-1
TGTGCCAGCAGCAGTCTAGCGGCTAGCACAGATACGCAGTATTTT
CASSSLAASTDTQYF
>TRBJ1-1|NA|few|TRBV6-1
TGTGCCAGCCAGGGAGGGCAGAACACTGAAGCTTTCTTT
CASQGGQNTEAFF
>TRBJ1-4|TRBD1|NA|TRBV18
TGTGCCAGCTCCGTGGACAGGGGGAATGAAAAACTGTTTTTT
CASSVDRGNEKLFF
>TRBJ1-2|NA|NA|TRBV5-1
TGCGCCAGCAGCTGGGGCGCCTATGGCTACACCTTC
CASSWGAYGYTF